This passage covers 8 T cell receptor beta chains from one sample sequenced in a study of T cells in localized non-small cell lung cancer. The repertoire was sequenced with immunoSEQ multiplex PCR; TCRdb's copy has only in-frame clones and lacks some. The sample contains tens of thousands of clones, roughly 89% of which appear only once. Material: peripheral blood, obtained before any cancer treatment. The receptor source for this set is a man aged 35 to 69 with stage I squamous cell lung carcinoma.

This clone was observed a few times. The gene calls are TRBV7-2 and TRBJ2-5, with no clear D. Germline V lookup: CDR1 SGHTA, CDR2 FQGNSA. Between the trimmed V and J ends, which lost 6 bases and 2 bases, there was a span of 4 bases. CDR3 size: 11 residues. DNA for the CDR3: TGTGCCAGCAGTTTTCAAGAGACCCAGTACTTC. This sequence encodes CASSFQETQYF.

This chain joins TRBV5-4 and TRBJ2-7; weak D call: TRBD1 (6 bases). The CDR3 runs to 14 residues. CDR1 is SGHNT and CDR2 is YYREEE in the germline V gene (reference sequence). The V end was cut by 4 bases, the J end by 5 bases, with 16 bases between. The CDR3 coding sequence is TGTGCCAGCAGCAACCCACCCGGGACACACGAGCAGTACTTC. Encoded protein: CASSNPPGTHEQYF.

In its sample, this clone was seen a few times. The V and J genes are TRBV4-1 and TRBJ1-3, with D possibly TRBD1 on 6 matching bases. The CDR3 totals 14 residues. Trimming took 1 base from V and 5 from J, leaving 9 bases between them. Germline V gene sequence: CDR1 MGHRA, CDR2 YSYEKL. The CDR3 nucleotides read TGCGCCAGCAGCCAAGCAGGGGCACGAAACACCATATATTTT. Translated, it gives CASSQAGARNTIYF.

The CDR3 is CASIFSAVGGNQPQHF. CDR3 sequence (DNA): TGTGCCAGCATTTTCTCGGCAGTGGGCGGCAATCAGCCCCAGCATTTT. The chain couples TRBV6-5 to TRBJ1-5; D is unresolved. The ends were cut back, 7 bases at V and 2 bases at J, with 18 bases in the middle. Germline CDR1 MNHEY, CDR2 SVGAGI. CDR3 length equals 16 residues.

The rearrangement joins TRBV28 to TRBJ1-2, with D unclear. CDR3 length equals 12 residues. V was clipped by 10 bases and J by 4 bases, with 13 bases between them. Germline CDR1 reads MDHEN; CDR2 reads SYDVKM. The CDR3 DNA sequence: TGTGCCACCTCCGCGGGCCCCTATGGCTACACCTTC. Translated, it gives CATSAGPYGYTF.

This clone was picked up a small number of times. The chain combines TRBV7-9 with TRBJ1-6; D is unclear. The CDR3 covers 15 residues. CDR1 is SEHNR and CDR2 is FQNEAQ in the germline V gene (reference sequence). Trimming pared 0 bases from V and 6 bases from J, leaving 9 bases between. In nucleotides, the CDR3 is TGTGCCAGCAGCTTAGCGGGCGCCCGTAATTCACCCCTCCACTTT. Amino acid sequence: CASSLAGARNSPLHF.

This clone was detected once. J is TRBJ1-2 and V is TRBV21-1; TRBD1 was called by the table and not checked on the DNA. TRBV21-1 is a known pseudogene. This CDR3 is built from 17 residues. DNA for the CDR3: TGTGCCAGCAGCAAAGATGTTGGGGACAGGGAAAACTATGGCTACACCTTC. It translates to CASSKDVGDRENYGYTF.

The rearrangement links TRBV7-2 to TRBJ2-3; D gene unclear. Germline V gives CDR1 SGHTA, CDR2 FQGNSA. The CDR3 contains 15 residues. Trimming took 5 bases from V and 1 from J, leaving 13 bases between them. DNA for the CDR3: TGTGCCAGCAGCCCCCGTCTTATCCGCACAGATACGCAGTATTTT. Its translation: CASSPRLIRTDTQYF. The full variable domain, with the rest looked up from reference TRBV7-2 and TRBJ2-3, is GAGVSQSPSNKVTEKGKDVELRCDPISGHTALYWYRQSLGQGLEFLIYFQGNSAPDKSGLPSDRFSAERTGGSVSTLTIQRTQQEDSAVYLCASSPRLIRTDTQYFGPGTRLTVL.